The 22 T cell receptor beta chains reported below all come from one sample, sequenced in a study of graft-versus-host responses after intestinal transplantation. Antigens of these TCRs are unknown. Profiling relied on immunoSEQ multiplex PCR, and the TCRdb table lists in-frame clones only, not all of them. The table records around 96,000 clones, around 90% of them present only once. Source: unstimulated CD4+ T cells sorted from spleen or lymph node cells, taken before intestinal transplant. These receptors originate from a human donor who received an intestinal transplant.

V usage is TRBV29-1 and J usage is TRBJ2-2; 8 bases match TRBD2. CDR3 length: 14 amino acids. The junction had 5 bases not matched to a gene; V was cut back by 5 bases and J by 3 bases. Germline V CDR1 and CDR2: SQVTM, ANQGSEA. CDR3 DNA sequence: TGCAGCGTTTGGACTAGCCGAGACACCGGGGAGCTGTTTTTT. This encodes CSVWTSRDTGELFF.

J is TRBJ1-3 and V is TRBV11-2; 8 bases match TRBD1. J lost 2 bases, V lost 5 bases, and 5 bases had no gene match. This CDR3 spans 15 amino acids. Germline lookup yields CDR1 SGHAT and CDR2 FQNNGV. The DNA of the CDR3 is TGTGCCAGCAGCGACGACAGGGGAACTGGAAACACCATATATTTT. Translating gives CASSDDRGTGNTIYF.

J is TRBJ2-4 and V is TRBV11-3, with D maybe TRBD1 (6 bases). The ends were cut back, 0 bases at V and 6 bases at J, with 9 bases in the middle. The CDR3 runs to 14 residues. The V gene's germline CDR1 is SGHNT and CDR2 YENEEA. CDR3 DNA sequence: TGTGCCAGCAGCTTAGAGGGCAGGGGAAACATTCAGTACTTC. Translated: CASSLEGRGNIQYF. Full variable domain (rest looked up from reference TRBV11-3 and TRBJ2-4): EAGVVQSPRYKIIEKKQPVAFWCNPISGHNTLYWYLQNLGQGPELLIRYENEEAVDDSQLPKDRFSAERLKGVDSTLKIQPAELGDSAVYLCASSLEGRGNIQYFGAGTRLSVL.

The chain is built from TRBV28 and TRBJ1-5; 9 positions match TRBD1. The CDR3 length is 14 residues. With 5 bases clipped from V and 5 bases from J, the junction kept 4 bases outside the gene matches. CDR1 and CDR2 from the germline V gene are MDHEN and SYDVKM. The CDR3 here is CASSGGTGYQPQHF. CDR3 bases: TGTGCCAGCAGTGGGGGGACAGGGTATCAGCCCCAGCATTTT.

This sequence joins TRBV4-1 and TRBJ2-1, with 7 bases lining up with TRBD1. The length of the CDR3 is 15 residues. CDR1 and CDR2 from the germline V gene are MGHRA and YSYEKL. With 4 bases clipped from V and 4 bases from J, the junction kept 7 bases outside the gene matches. DNA of the CDR3: TGCGCCAGCAGCCGAGGACAGGAGGTATACAATGAGCAGTTCTTC. This sequence encodes CASSRGQEVYNEQFF.

This chain connects TRBV30 to TRBJ2-6; perhaps TRBD1 as D (5 bases). Germline V gives CDR1 GTSNPN, CDR2 SVGIG (reference sequence). The CDR3 contains 15 residues. V was clipped by 1 base and J by 1 base, with 8 bases between them. The CDR3 loop reads CAWSAGFSGANVLTF. The CDR3 coding sequence is TGTGCCTGGAGTGCAGGGTTTTCTGGGGCCAACGTCCTGACTTTC.

In nucleotides, the CDR3 is TGTGCCAGCAGCTTCAACGAGTACAGGGTGATCGTAGAGACCCAGTACTTC. Its protein is CASSFNEYRVIVETQYF. The V call is TRBV5-5, the J call TRBJ2-5, with D maybe TRBD1 (6 bases). The length of the CDR3 is 17 residues. Looked up from germline, CDR1 is SGHKS and CDR2 is YYEKEE (reference sequence). Trimming took off 2 bases at V and 4 bases at J, with 21 bases between the two ends.

This rearrangement joins TRBV28 to TRBJ2-7; D may be TRBD1 (5 bases). Germline assignment: CDR1 MDHEN and CDR2 SYDVKM. The CDR3 totals 13 residues. V lost 5 bases and J 0 bases, leaving 8 bases between the germline ends. CDR3 sequence (DNA): TGTGCCAGCAGTCGGACACCCTCCTACGAGCAGTACTTC. Translated: CASSRTPSYEQYF.

This chain uses TRBV6-1 with TRBJ1-1; TRBD1 matches 9 bases. Germline V gene lookup returns CDR1 MNHNS and CDR2 SASEGT. This CDR3 contains 15 residues. V lost 5 bases and J lost 5; bases outside the gene matches: 9. The CDR3 loop is CASSPRGQGRTEAFF. In DNA form, the CDR3 reads TGTGCCAGCAGTCCCAGGGGACAGGGACGGACTGAAGCTTTCTTT.

This sequence joins TRBV14 and TRBJ2-3; D possibly corresponds to TRBD1 (6 bases). Germline CDR1 and CDR2: SGHDN and FVKESK. CDR3 size: 15 residues. Trimming cost V 0 bases and J 6 bases, with 13 bases left between them. CDR3: CASSQDTRGMDTQYF. The CDR3, as DNA: TGTGCCAGCAGCCAAGATACCAGGGGTATGGATACGCAGTATTTT.

The gene calls are TRBV29-1 and TRBJ2-1; D is undetermined. The V end lost 4 bases, the J end lost 12 bases, and 25 bases lay between the germline ends. There are 15 residues in the CDR3. CDR1 and CDR2 from the germline V gene are SQVTM and ANQGSEA. CDR3 region: CSVVLLLTGRSWQFF. CDR3 in DNA: TGCAGCGTTGTTTTATTGCTTACGGGTCGCTCCTGGCAGTTCTTC.

V usage is TRBV10-1 and J usage is TRBJ2-7; D is possibly TRBD2 (5 bases). Trimming cost V 6 bases and J 1 base, with 16 bases left between them. From germline, CDR1 is WNHNN and CDR2 SYGVQD (reference sequence). CDR3 size: 15 residues. The CDR3, as DNA: TGCGCCAGCAGGCGGAGGAGCAATACTTCCTACGAGCAGTACTTC. Protein sequence: CASRRRSNTSYEQYF.

The V call is TRBV28, the J call TRBJ2-7, with D possibly matching TRBD1 (5 bases). Germline V gives CDR1 MDHEN, CDR2 SYDVKM. The CDR3 loop spans 13 amino acids. With 2 bases removed from V and 6 bases from J, the gap between germline ends came to 11 bases. CDR3 protein: CASSLLPGPEQYF. The CDR3, as DNA: TGTGCCAGCAGTTTACTTCCAGGGCCCGAGCAGTACTTC. Full variable domain (missing parts from reference TRBV28 and TRBJ2-7): DVKVTQSSRYLVKRTGEKVFLECVQDMDHENMFWYRQDPGLGLRLIYFSYDVKMKEKGDIPEGYSVSREKKERFSLILESASTNQTSMYLCASSLLPGPEQYFGPGTRLTVT.

The CDR3 DNA reads TGTGCAGGGAGAACGGGGGTCTACGGAAACACCATATATTTT. Its protein is CAGRTGVYGNTIYF. This chain links TRBV30 with TRBJ1-3; D may be TRBD1 (5 bases). Germline CDR1 and CDR2: GTSNPN and SVGIG (reference sequence). This CDR3 comprises 14 residues.

This sequence joins TRBV5-6 and TRBJ2-1, with 14 bases lining up with TRBD2. Germline V lookup: CDR1 SGHDT, CDR2 YYEEEE. With V trimmed by 0 bases and J by 8 bases, 4 bases remained unmatched. The CDR3 totals 16 residues. This chain's CDR3 is CASSLGLAGGVDEQFF. CDR3 coding DNA: TGTGCCAGCAGCTTGGGACTAGCGGGAGGGGTAGATGAGCAGTTCTTC.

The chain couples TRBV29-1 to TRBJ1-3; a weak D match, TRBD1 (5 bases). The CDR3 spans 12 residues. The germline V and J ends were trimmed by 4 bases and 1 base, with 5 bases remaining between them. Germline loops: CDR1 SQVTM, CDR2 ANQGSEA. The CDR3 here is CSVGTSGNTIYF. The DNA for the CDR3 is TGCAGCGTTGGGACATCTGGAAACACCATATATTTT. The full variable domain, with the rest looked up from reference TRBV29-1 and TRBJ1-3, is SAVISQKPSRDICQRGTSLTIQCQVDSQVTMMFWYRQQPGQSLTLIATANQGSEATYESGFVIDKFPISRPNLTFSTLTVSNMSPEDSSIYLCSVGTSGNTIYFGEGSWLTVV.

This clone was detected once. This chain uses TRBV7-9 with TRBJ2-2; D is ambiguous. The CDR3 runs 15 residues. V lost 1 base and J lost 4, with 10 bases in between. CDR1 SEHNR and CDR2 FQNEAQ come from the germline V gene (reference sequence). In DNA form, the CDR3 reads TGTGCCAGCAGCTTAGGGGCAGTGGGCACCGGGGAGCTGTTTTTT. Protein sequence: CASSLGAVGTGELFF.

J is TRBJ1-1 and V is TRBV10-1; TRBD1 might be the D (5 bases). Germline CDR1 is WNHNN and CDR2 is SYGVQD (reference sequence). Trimming removed 7 bases at V and 10 bases at J, with 13 bases between. CDR3 length: 11 residues. CDR3 loop: CASTWDSGAFF. In nucleotides, the CDR3 is TGCGCCAGCACCTGGGACTCTGGAGCTTTCTTT.

In nucleotides, the CDR3 is TGTGCCAGCAGCCGATACGGACAGGGGGATGATTCACCCCTCCACTTT. This encodes CASSRYGQGDDSPLHF. J is TRBJ1-6 and V is TRBV7-9; 10 nucleotides match TRBD1. The V and J ends lost 5 bases and 8 bases, in that order; junction bases with no gene match: 9. CDR1 is SEHNR and CDR2 is FQNEAQ in the germline V gene (reference sequence). The CDR3 consists of 16 residues.

The rearrangement uses TRBV5-4 and TRBJ2-1; 14 bases are shared with TRBD2. The CDR3 is 16 residues long. Losses at the gene ends were 4 bases for V and 5 bases for J; bases not matched to a gene: 5. Looked up from germline, CDR1 is SGHNT and CDR2 is YYREEE (reference sequence). The CDR3 here is CASSPTSGGANNEQFF. The CDR3 bases are TGTGCCAGCAGCCCGACTAGCGGGGGGGCGAACAATGAGCAGTTCTTC.

The chain couples TRBV4-3 to TRBJ2-1; TRBD2 agrees at 7 bases. Unmatched junction bases numbered 16, after V lost 0 bases and J lost 5 bases. Germline CDR1 reads LGHNA; CDR2 reads YSLEER. The CDR3 contains 19 residues. The CDR3 here is CASSQEPLVAGFGHNEQFF. The CDR3 nucleotides are TGCGCCAGCAGCCAAGAGCCTCTCGTAGCGGGCTTTGGACACAATGAGCAGTTCTTC.

The CDR3 reads CASTLGASSSYEQYF. The CDR3 nucleotides read TGTGCCAGCACCTTAGGGGCGTCGAGCTCCTACGAGCAGTACTTC. The chain combines TRBV6-5 with TRBJ2-7, with D maybe TRBD1 (5 bases). Trimming cost V 7 bases and J 0 bases, with 16 bases left between them. This CDR3 region has 15 residues. The germline gives CDR1 MNHEY, CDR2 SVGAGI.